Listed here are 27 T cell receptor beta chains from one sample, sequenced in a study of T cell repertoires in cytomegalovirus infection. No antigen is known for these receptors. TCRdb fed the reads into MiXCR, producing one record per CDR3 protein. The sample holds roughly 990,000 distinct CDR3 sequences, around 30% seen once. The source was cultured CD8+ T cells from PBMCs, collected from culture after CMV antigen stimulation. These receptors were collected from a human donor in good health (CMV status not recorded). Some clones in this sample may be carry-over from other donors' samples.

In its sample, this clonotype was seen once. The V and J genes are TRBV7-6 and TRBJ2-1, with 10 nucleotides matching TRBD1. V lost 4 bases to trimming and J lost 6 bases; unmatched junction nucleotides: 12. Germline assignment: CDR1 SGHVS and CDR2 FNYEAQ. The CDR3 is 17 amino acids. The CDR3 DNA is TGTGCCAGCAGCTCCCCCCGGGACAGGGGTTCCATCAATGAGCAGTTCTTC. It codes for CASSSPRDRGSINEQFF.

The chain employs TRBV6-2 or TRBV6-3 and TRBJ2-5; tentatively, D is TRBD1 or TRBD2 (5 bases each). The CDR3 loop spans 16 amino acids. Between the trimmed V and J ends, which lost 6 bases and 2 bases, there was a span of 19 bases. Per germline, CDR1 MNHEY and CDR2 SVGEGT. The CDR3 nucleotides read TGTGCCAGCAGGGCCATCCGGGGCCCCACTCAAGAGACCCAGTACTTC. Translated, it gives CASRAIRGPTQETQYF.

This clonotype is a singleton in its sample. This sequence joins TRBV12-3 or TRBV12-4 and TRBJ2-3; 15 bases fit TRBD2. The CDR3 covers 18 residues. V dropped 6 bases and J dropped 1; count of bases not matched to a gene: 8. DNA for the CDR3: TGTGCCAGCAGCAATGGACTAGCGGGGGGGCAGGGCACAGATACGCAGTATTTT. Translating gives CASSNGLAGGQGTDTQYF.

This clonotype was seen more than once but under ten times. This rearrangement joins TRBV7-9 to TRBJ2-2; maybe TRBD1 (5 bases). V shed 5 bases and J shed 0 bases, with 13 bases lying between them. The CDR3 runs to 16 residues. Germline CDR1 SEHNR, CDR2 FQNEAQ (reference sequence). The CDR3 region has the DNA TGTGCCAGCAGCCCTGACAGCCACTCGAACACCGGGGAGCTGTTTTTT. It translates to CASSPDSHSNTGELFF.

This clonotype was found once. The chain combines TRBV5-1 with TRBJ2-1, with D tentatively TRBD1 or TRBD2 (6 bases each). Trimming took 1 base from V and 0 from J, leaving 11 bases between them. Germline V CDR1 and CDR2: SGHRS, YFSETQ. The CDR3 is 16 amino acids. Here the CDR3 DNA reads TGCGCCAGCAGCTTGAAAGAGGGGGGCTCCTACAATGAGCAGTTCTTC. As protein: CASSLKEGGSYNEQFF.

This clonotype appeared a few times. The genes are TRBV19 and TRBJ2-7, with D perhaps TRBD1 (5 bases). The CDR3 has 13 residues. Trimming shortened V by 9 bases and J by 0 bases, and 12 bases separated the two germline ends. Germline CDR1 reads LNHDA; CDR2 reads SQIVND (reference sequence). In DNA form, the CDR3 reads TGTGCCAGCAGCAGGGTCTTCTCCTACGAGCAGTACTTC. Translated, it gives CASSRVFSYEQYF.

For this clonotype: At one end the junction does not follow the germline gene, possibly because of a read error. V and J are TRBV4-1 and TRBJ1-2; tentative D call: TRBD1 (5 bases). CDR3 length equals 14 residues. Germline values: CDR1 MGHRA, CDR2 YSYEKL. The CDR3 loop reads CASSQDFGADGYTF. CDR3 nucleotide sequence: TGTGCCAGCAGCCAAGATTTCGGGGCGGACGGCTACACCTTC.

Ten or more counts support this clonotype. The chain combines TRBV12-3 or TRBV12-4 with TRBJ1-1; a weak D match, TRBD1 (6 bases). V was pared by 0 bases and J by 8 bases, with 13 bases between. The CDR3 runs to 14 residues. CDR3 residues: CASSLALQGSEAFF. The CDR3 DNA follows: TGTGCCAGCAGTTTAGCGCTACAGGGTTCCGAAGCTTTCTTT.

This rearrangement joins TRBV13 to TRBJ2-7; the D gene is possibly TRBD1 (6 bases). The length of the CDR3 is 15 residues. CDR1 and CDR2 (germline): PRHDT, FYEKMQ (reference sequence). V was shortened by 6 bases and J by 2 bases, with 17 bases between the two germline ends. CDR3 region: CASRIRGGDTYEQYF. In nucleotides, the CDR3 is TGTGCCAGCAGAATACGGGGTGGGGACACCTACGAGCAGTACTTC. Full variable domain (rest looked up from reference TRBV13 and TRBJ2-7): AAGVIQSPRHLIKEKRETATLKCYPIPRHDTVYWYQQGPGQDPQFLISFYEKMQSDKGSIPDRFSAQQFSDYHSELNMSSLELGDSALYFCASRIRGGDTYEQYFGPGTRLTVT.

The chain employs TRBV7-8 and TRBJ1-2, with D possibly TRBD1 on 5 matching bases. The CDR3 totals 14 residues. Germline CDR1 reads SGHVS; CDR2 reads FQNEAQ. The V end lost 3 bases, the J end lost 2 bases, and 10 bases lay between the germline ends. The CDR3 DNA sequence: TGTGCCAGCAGCTTTAACGAGGGGAACTATGGCTACACCTTC. This encodes CASSFNEGNYGYTF.

This clonotype was counted only a few times. V gene TRBV7-3 combines with J gene TRBJ2-6; 7 nucleotides align to TRBD1. The CDR3 is made up of 16 amino acids. Trimming at V came to 6 bases and at J to 6 bases, leaving 11 bases not matched to a gene. Germline CDR1 and CDR2: SGHTA and FQGTGA. CDR3 sequence (DNA): TGTGCCAGCAGGACTTCTACAGGGGTCAAGGCCAACGTCCTGACTTTC. Protein product: CASRTSTGVKANVLTF. Filled out from reference TRBV7-3 and TRBJ2-6, the complete variable domain reads GAGVSQTPSNKVTEKGKYVELRCDPISGHTALYWYRQSLGQGPEFLIYFQGTGAADDSGLPNDRFFAVRPEGSVSTLKIQRTERGDSAVYLCASRTSTGVKANVLTFGAGSRLTVL.

The table lists this clonotype with a few counts. This sequence joins TRBV19 and TRBJ1-1; D unresolved. V dropped 7 bases and J dropped 1 base, with 13 bases sitting between them. CDR1 and CDR2 from the germline V gene are LNHDA and SQIVND (reference sequence). This CDR3 has 14 residues. The CDR3: CASTHLAGNTEAFF. CDR3 DNA sequence: TGTGCCAGTACCCATTTGGCGGGGAACACTGAAGCTTTCTTT.

This clonotype was seen more than once but under ten times. The V and J genes are TRBV25-1 and TRBJ1-5; the D gene is possibly TRBD1 (6 bases). Germline V lookup: CDR1 MGHDK, CDR2 SYGVNS. V was pared by 4 bases and J by 6 bases, with 13 bases between. This CDR3 comprises 14 residues. The CDR3 sequence is CASSAGAGVQPQHF. The CDR3 DNA sequence: TGTGCCAGCAGTGCGGGGGCGGGAGTTCAGCCCCAGCATTTT. The entire variable domain, with the rest obtained from reference TRBV25-1 and TRBJ1-5, is as follows: EADIYQTPRYLVIGTGKKITLECSQTMGHDKMYWYQQDPGMELHLIHYSYGVNSTEKGDLSSESTVSRIRTEHFPLTLESARPSHTSQYLCASSAGAGVQPQHFGDGTRLSIL.

This clonotype has just one count. J is TRBJ1-5 and V is TRBV6-1; 7 nucleotides line up with TRBD1. The CDR3 consists of 17 residues. Trimming took 2 bases from V and 3 from J; bases not matched to a gene: 10. Germline V gives CDR1 MNHNS, CDR2 SASEGT. The chain's CDR3 is CASSERRQGGFNQPQHF. DNA of the CDR3: TGTGCCAGCAGTGAACGTCGACAGGGCGGATTCAATCAGCCCCAGCATTTT.

This clonotype has a count of ten or more. The genes are TRBV7-8 and TRBJ2-2; 9 nucleotides agree with TRBD2. CDR3 length equals 14 residues. The V gene's germline CDR1 is SGHVS and CDR2 FQNEAQ. V was clipped by 1 base and J by 8 bases; unmatched bases: 2. The CDR3 region is CASSLEAGGGELFF. DNA of the CDR3: TGTGCCAGCAGCTTAGAAGCGGGGGGTGGGGAGCTGTTTTTT.

This clonotype turned up a few times. This chain joins TRBV5-6 and TRBJ2-1; 8 bases are shared with TRBD1. V lost 4 bases to trimming and J lost 4 bases; unmatched junction nucleotides: 4. The germline V gene has CDR1 SGHDT and CDR2 YYEEEE. This CDR3 region has 14 residues. The CDR3 sequence is CASSGDRFYNEQFF. The DNA for the CDR3 is TGTGCCAGCAGCGGGGACAGGTTTTACAATGAGCAGTTCTTC.

V usage is TRBV20-1 and J usage is TRBJ2-1, with D perhaps TRBD2 (6 bases). Trimming removed 5 bases from V and 6 bases from J, with 14 bases in between. CDR3 length: 13 residues. Germline loops: CDR1 DFQATT, CDR2 SNEGSKA (reference sequence). The CDR3 is CSAWDREFNEQFF. In DNA, the CDR3 is TGCAGTGCTTGGGACCGGGAGTTCAATGAGCAGTTCTTC.

J is TRBJ1-5 and V is TRBV2; TRBD1 might be the D (6 bases). V shed 7 bases and J shed 0 bases, with 10 bases lying between them. CDR1 is SNHLY and CDR2 is FYNNEI in the germline V gene. The CDR3 totals 14 residues. CDR3 amino acids: CASTTGSSNQPQHF. CDR3 DNA: TGTGCCAGCACCACAGGGAGTAGCAATCAGCCCCAGCATTTT.

This sequence joins TRBV3-1 and TRBJ2-6; TRBD1 matches 7 bases. J was trimmed by 4 bases and V by 4 bases; bases with no gene match: 16. Germline loops: CDR1 LGHDT, CDR2 YNNKEL (reference sequence). The CDR3 loop spans 19 amino acids. CDR3 DNA sequence: TGTGCCAGCAGCCTGACATCGGGACAGAAATTTTGGGGGGCCAACGTCCTGACTTTC. Translated, it gives CASSLTSGQKFWGANVLTF.

This clonotype was picked up many times. The V and J genes are TRBV7-8 and TRBJ1-1; the D gene is possibly TRBD1 (6 bases). This CDR3 region has 12 residues. V lost 5 bases, J lost 9 bases, and 13 bases lay in between. CDR1 SGHVS and CDR2 FQNEAQ come from the germline V gene. The DNA for the CDR3 is TGTGCCAGCAGCCTGAGGGGGAGCCAAGCTTTCTTT. This translates into CASSLRGSQAFF.

This clonotype was counted only a few times. The chain joins TRBV27 to TRBJ2-7, with 10 positions matching TRBD2. The CDR3 is 14 amino acids. Germline V lookup: CDR1 MNHEY, CDR2 SMNVEV (reference sequence). V dropped 3 bases and J dropped 5; count of bases not matched to a gene: 4. This chain's CDR3 is CASSFGTSADEQYF. For the CDR3, the DNA is TGTGCCAGCAGTTTCGGGACTAGCGCTGACGAGCAGTACTTC.

J is TRBJ1-6 and V is TRBV12-3 or TRBV12-4; TRBD1 might be the D (5 bases). Trimming shortened V by 5 bases and J by 8 bases, and 13 bases separated the two germline ends. The CDR3 spans 14 residues. CDR3 protein: CASSSQGGYSPLHF. The CDR3, as DNA: TGTGCCAGCAGTAGTCAGGGTGGATATTCACCCCTCCACTTT.

This clonotype was observed at least ten times. The rearrangement joins TRBV7-2 to TRBJ1-2; D is undetermined. The CDR3 has 14 amino acids. Germline CDR1 and CDR2: SGHTA and FQGNSA. The V gene lost 1 base and the J gene lost 1 base, with 7 bases spanning the gap. The CDR3 loop is CASSLERFNYGYTF. CDR3 bases: TGTGCCAGCAGCTTAGAGAGATTTAACTATGGCTACACCTTC. Full variable domain (outside the CDR3, taken from reference TRBV7-2 and TRBJ1-2): GAGVSQSPSNKVTEKGKDVELRCDPISGHTALYWYRQSLGQGLEFLIYFQGNSAPDKSGLPSDRFSAERTGGSVSTLTIQRTQQEDSAVYLCASSLERFNYGYTFGSGTRLTVV.

The rearrangement uses TRBV27 and TRBJ2-5; D is unresolved. V was shortened by 2 bases and J by 5 bases, with 15 bases between the two germline ends. Germline CDR1 reads MNHEY; CDR2 reads SMNVEV (reference sequence). This CDR3 is 15 amino acids long. The CDR3 protein is CASSLRFLGWETQYF. DNA of the CDR3: TGTGCCAGCAGTTTACGCTTTCTGGGTTGGGAGACCCAGTACTTC.

The chain uses TRBV28 and TRBJ2-5; the D is unclear. Germline CDR1 and CDR2: MDHEN and SYDVKM. The length of the CDR3 is 12 residues. Trimming removed 5 bases at V and 5 bases at J, with 9 bases between. CDR3 region: CASSRSGETQYF. The CDR3 DNA reads as TGTGCCAGCAGTAGAAGTGGGGAGACCCAGTACTTC.

The chain has TRBV6-1 and TRBJ1-1; D is undetermined. V lost 6 bases and J 1 base, leaving 15 bases between the germline ends. The CDR3 has 15 residues. The germline gives CDR1 MNHNS, CDR2 SASEGT. The DNA of the CDR3 is TGTGCCAGCAGCCTTACCGGACTGGAGAACACTGAAGCTTTCTTT. It yields the protein CASSLTGLENTEAFF.

This clonotype appeared once. The chain uses TRBV12-3 or TRBV12-4 and TRBJ2-5, with 7 nucleotides matching TRBD2. The length of the CDR3 is 16 residues. With 2 bases clipped from V and 2 bases from J, the junction kept 8 bases outside the gene matches. This CDR3 is CASSLNLGGKQETQYF. DNA for the CDR3: TGTGCCAGCAGTTTAAATCTCGGGGGGAAGCAAGAGACCCAGTACTTC.